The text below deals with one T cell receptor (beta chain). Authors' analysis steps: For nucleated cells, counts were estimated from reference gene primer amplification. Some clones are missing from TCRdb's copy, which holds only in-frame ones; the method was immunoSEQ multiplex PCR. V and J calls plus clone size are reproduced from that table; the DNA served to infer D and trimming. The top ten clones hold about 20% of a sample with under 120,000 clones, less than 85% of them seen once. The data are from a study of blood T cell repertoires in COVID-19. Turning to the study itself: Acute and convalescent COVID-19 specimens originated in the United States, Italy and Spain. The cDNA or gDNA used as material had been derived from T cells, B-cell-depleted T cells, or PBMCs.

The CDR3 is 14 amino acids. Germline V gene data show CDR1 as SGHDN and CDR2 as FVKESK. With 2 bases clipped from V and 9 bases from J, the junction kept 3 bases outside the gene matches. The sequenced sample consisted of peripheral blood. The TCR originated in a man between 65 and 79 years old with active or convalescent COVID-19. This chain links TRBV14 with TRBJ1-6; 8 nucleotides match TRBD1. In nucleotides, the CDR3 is TGTGCCAGCAGCCAACTCGACAGGGGTTCACCCCTCCACTTT. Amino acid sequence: CASSQLDRGSPLHF.